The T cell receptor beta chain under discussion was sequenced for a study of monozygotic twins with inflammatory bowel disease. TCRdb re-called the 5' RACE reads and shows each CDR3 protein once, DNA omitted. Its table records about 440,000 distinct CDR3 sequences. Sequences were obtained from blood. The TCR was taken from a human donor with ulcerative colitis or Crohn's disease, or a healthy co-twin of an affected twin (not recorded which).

CDR3 region: CASSQRRFDREPTGELFF. The rearrangement uses TRBV4-1 and TRBJ2-2; absent DNA, TCRdb's TRBD1 call cannot be checked. CDR3 size: 18 residues. Germline loops: CDR1 MGHRA, CDR2 YSYEKL.